This entry describes one T cell receptor (beta chain). The data derive from a study of blood T cell repertoires in COVID-19. Study context: The United States, Italy and Spain supplied acute and convalescent COVID-19 samples. From T cells, B-cell-depleted T cells, or PBMCs came the material, which was cDNA or gDNA.

Germline V gene lookup returns CDR1 LNHNV and CDR2 YYDKDF (reference sequence). The V and J ends lost 0 bases and 1 base respectively, with 7 bases between them. The CDR3 consists of 15 residues. As handled by the study authors: The authors estimated nucleated cell counts from reference gene primer amplification. TCRdb keeps only in-frame clones here, not all; method: immunoSEQ multiplex PCR. V and J calls and clone size are those listed in that table; D and trimming were worked out from the DNA. The table records about 73,000 clones, around 80% of them present only once. The source is a man older than 75 with active or convalescent COVID-19. The source material was peripheral blood. The rearrangement uses TRBV15 and TRBJ1-5, with TRBD1 as a possible D gene (6 bases). CDR3 sequence reads: CATSRDQGSNQPQHF. CDR3 nucleotide sequence: TGTGCCACCAGCAGAGATCAGGGGAGCAATCAGCCCCAGCATTTT.